Listed here are 27 T cell receptor beta chains from one sample, sequenced in a study of blood T cells in healthy people across ages. Primed by a sample-barcoded 5' primer and a J-beta primer mix, a second PCR proceeded for 7 to 11 cycles. TCRdb reanalysed the 5' RACE reads using MiXCR and keeps one entry per CDR3 protein. The sample has 550,000 to 600,000 distinct CDR3 sequences, about 25% seen once. Sequencing was done on a sample of blood. These receptors all come from a woman in her 70s in good health.

The rearrangement joins TRBV5-5 to TRBJ1-4; D not resolved. There are 16 residues in the CDR3. Germline-derived CDR1 and CDR2 are SGHKS and YYEKEE (reference sequence). V was shortened by 3 bases and J by 0 bases, with 12 bases between the two germline ends. The CDR3 DNA sequence: TGTGCCAGCAGCTCGTTTTCTCCTGCAACTAATGAAAAACTGTTTTTT. It is translated as CASSSFSPATNEKLFF.

This clonotype showed up just a few times. Mismatch with germline at one junction end may stem from a read error. V is TRBV29-1 and J is TRBJ2-2, with a possible D match to TRBD2 (5 bases). CDR1 and CDR2 from the germline V gene are SQVTM and ANQGSEA. The CDR3 sequence is 14 residues long. The CDR3 coding sequence is TGCAGCGTTGAACCCAGCGAGAACACCGGGGAGCTGTCTTTT. It translates to CSVEPSENTGELSF.

A remark on this clonotype: The germline gene is not matched at one end of the junction; a read error may be the cause. CDR3: CASSLHRATNERLFF. The CDR3, as DNA: TGTGCCAGCAGCCTCCACAGGGCAACTAATGAAAGACTGTTTTTT. The chain joins TRBV7-2 to TRBJ1-4; TRBD1 is a possible D gene (6 bases). CDR1 and CDR2 (germline): SGHTA, FQGNSA. The CDR3 has 15 residues.

This clonotype was observed at least ten times. The chain uses TRBV7-2 and TRBJ2-5; possibly TRBD1 for D (5 bases). The CDR3 spans 13 residues. The germline V gene encodes CDR1 SGHTA and CDR2 FQGNSA. Trimming took off 4 bases at V and 5 bases at J, with 11 bases between the two ends. CDR3 sequence: CASSSQSGETQYF. CDR3 nucleotides: TGTGCCAGCAGCTCCCAATCAGGGGAGACCCAGTACTTC.

V is TRBV6-6 and J is TRBJ1-1, with D possibly matching TRBD1 (5 bases). The germline V gene has CDR1 MNHNY and CDR2 SVGAGI (reference sequence). The CDR3 sequence is 14 residues long. V was pared by 6 bases and J by 6 bases, with 17 bases between. For the CDR3, the DNA is TGTGCCAGCAGACGTACATCGGGGGAGGCTGAAGCTTTCTTT. Its protein product is CASRRTSGEAEAFF.

The rearrangement joins TRBV7-2 to TRBJ2-5; 7 nucleotides align to TRBD2. V was pared by 4 bases and J by 5 bases, with 7 bases of the junction left unmatched. The germline V gene has CDR1 SGHTA and CDR2 FQGNSA. CDR3 length: 14 amino acids. CDR3 loop: CASSSQRDLETQYF. In nucleotides, the CDR3 is TGTGCCAGCAGCTCCCAGCGGGACCTGGAGACCCAGTACTTC.

This clonotype turned up a few times. This chain links TRBV20-1 with TRBJ2-1; D remains ambiguous. The CDR3 has 11 residues. Germline lookup yields CDR1 DFQATT and CDR2 SNEGSKA (reference sequence). V was pared by 7 bases and J by 1 base, with 5 bases between. The CDR3 loop reads CSGISYNEQFF. For the CDR3, the DNA is TGCAGTGGAATTTCCTACAATGAGCAGTTCTTC.

V usage is TRBV7-2 and J usage is TRBJ2-5, with D possibly TRBD1 on 6 matching bases. Per the germline V gene, CDR1 is SGHTA and CDR2 is FQGNSA. The CDR3 is 12 amino acids. The V end lost 4 bases, the J end lost 11 bases, and 14 bases lay between the germline ends. The CDR3 nucleotides read TGTGCCAGCAGCTCACAGGGTGGAGAGCAGTACTTC. Translation gives CASSSQGGEQYF.

This clonotype has just a few counts. The chain is built from TRBV29-1 and TRBJ2-3, with D possibly being TRBD2 (6 bases). Deletions cut 6 bases from V and 5 bases from J, with 15 bases between. The CDR3 extends over 13 amino acids. CDR1 SQVTM and CDR2 ANQGSEA come from the germline V gene. CDR3 loop: CSVGGGERDTQYF. In DNA, the CDR3 is TGCAGCGTGGGAGGTGGCGAGCGAGATACGCAGTATTTT.

This chain joins TRBV7-9 and TRBJ2-3, with a possible D match to TRBD2 (5 bases). V dropped 1 base and J dropped 6 bases, with 11 bases sitting between them. This CDR3 has 14 residues. Germline V lookup: CDR1 SEHNR, CDR2 FQNEAQ (reference sequence). CDR3 coding DNA: TGTGCCAGCAGCTTAGAGGGAGTCCTTGATACGCAGTATTTT. It codes for CASSLEGVLDTQYF.

The sample holds many counts of this clonotype. V gene TRBV4-3 combines with J gene TRBJ1-3; D not resolved. Trimming removed 2 bases at V and 4 bases at J, with 6 bases between. There are 13 residues in the CDR3. Germline V lookup: CDR1 LGHNA, CDR2 YSLEER. CDR3 amino acids: CASSQQRGNTIYF. Written as DNA, the CDR3 is TGCGCCAGCAGCCAACAACGGGGAAACACCATATATTTT.

By share, this clonotype ranks as medium-sized. This chain joins TRBV5-1 and TRBJ2-5; 14 positions agree with TRBD2. This CDR3 spans 16 amino acids. V shed 4 bases and J 5 bases; nucleotides not matched to a gene: 7. In germline, CDR1 is SGHRS, CDR2 YFSETQ. The CDR3 here is CASSKRLAGGLETQYF. The CDR3 region has the DNA TGCGCCAGCAGCAAGCGACTAGCGGGAGGGCTTGAGACCCAGTACTTC.

This clonotype was seen ten or more times. The genes are TRBV5-1 and TRBJ2-5, with no clear D. There are 14 residues in the CDR3. Between the trimmed V and J ends, which lost 0 bases and 3 bases, there was a span of 9 bases. Per the germline V gene, CDR1 is SGHRS and CDR2 is YFSETQ. In nucleotides, the CDR3 is TGCGCCAGCAGCTTGGGTATGCCCAAAGAGACCCAGTACTTC. As protein: CASSLGMPKETQYF.

Only a few counts were recorded for this clonotype. V is TRBV29-1 and J is TRBJ2-7, with D uncertain. Trimming cost V 4 bases and J 13 bases, with 23 bases left between them. Germline lookup yields CDR1 SQVTM and CDR2 ANQGSEA. This CDR3 is built from 13 residues. The CDR3, as DNA: TGCAGCGTTGGAGACCACAAGGGCCAAGTAGGCTACTTC. It specifies CSVGDHKGQVGYF.

The chain is built from TRBV5-1 and TRBJ2-7; 11 nucleotides match TRBD1. The germline V gene encodes CDR1 SGHRS and CDR2 YFSETQ. This CDR3 region has 15 residues. V shed 3 bases, J shed 7 bases, and the junction held 9 bases outside the gene matches. CDR3 region: CASSSRTGGLEEQYF. Here the CDR3 DNA reads TGCGCCAGCAGCTCGAGGACAGGGGGCCTGGAAGAGCAGTACTTC.

This chain uses TRBV4-2 with TRBJ2-5; D possibly uses TRBD1 or TRBD2 (6 bases each). V lost 0 bases to trimming and J lost 2 bases, with 10 bases between them. CDR3 size: 15 residues. Germline V gene lookup returns CDR1 LGHNA and CDR2 YNFKEQ. Here the CDR3 reads CASSQEQGLQETQYF. In nucleotides, the CDR3 is TGTGCCAGCAGCCAAGAACAGGGACTTCAAGAGACCCAGTACTTC.

The rearrangement joins TRBV21-1 to TRBJ1-2; the table calls TRBD1, which could not be checked here. TRBV21-1 is deemed a pseudogene. This CDR3 contains 18 residues. The CDR3 reads CASSKTDSNLPSNYGYTF. The CDR3 nucleotides are TGTGCCAGCAGCAAGACAGACAGCAATCTTCCTTCTAACTATGGCTACACCTTC.

This clonotype was found a few times. J is TRBJ2-3 and V is TRBV12-5, with TRBD2 matching 10 bases. V gave up 8 bases and J gave up 5 bases; unmatched junction bases: 7. Germline loops: CDR1 LGHNT, CDR2 FRNRAP. The CDR3 runs 14 residues. In DNA, the CDR3 is TGTGCTAGTCCAGCTAGCGGGGGAGGAGATACGCAGTATTTT. As protein: CASPASGGGDTQYF.

The rearrangement links TRBV12-3 or TRBV12-4 to TRBJ1-6; 7 bases are a match to TRBD1. Trimming took 5 bases from V and 5 from J; bases not matched to a gene: 3. This CDR3 spans 14 amino acids. The CDR3, as DNA: TGTGCCAGCAGTACAGGGGAGGATAATTCACCCCTCCACTTT. Amino acid sequence: CASSTGEDNSPLHF.

The gene calls are TRBV5-1 and TRBJ2-1, with 7 nucleotides matching TRBD2. J was trimmed by 8 bases and V by 1 base; bases with no gene match: 3. This CDR3 region has 13 residues. CDR1 is SGHRS, CDR2 YFSETQ, per germline. The CDR3, as DNA: TGCGCCAGCAGCTTGATAGGACTAGATGAGCAGTTCTTC. It translates to CASSLIGLDEQFF. The full variable domain, rest sourced from reference TRBV5-1 and TRBJ2-1, is KAGVTQTPRYLIKTRGQQVTLSCSPISGHRSVSWYQQTPGQGLQFLFEYFSETQRNKGNFPGRFSGRQFSNSRSEMNVSTLELGDSALYLCASSLIGLDEQFFGPGTRLTVL.

The chain employs TRBV7-3 and TRBJ2-3, with 10 bases identical to TRBD2. This CDR3 is 16 amino acids long. The germline gives CDR1 SGHTA, CDR2 FQGTGA. V dropped 2 bases and J dropped 8; count of bases not matched to a gene: 10. CDR3 DNA sequence: TGTGCCAGCAGCTTATTCACTAGCGGGGCCACGAGTACGCAGTATTTT. Its translation: CASSLFTSGATSTQYF.

This clonotype was seen more than once but under ten times. CDR3 loop: CAIDNRQGEGGYTF. CDR3 bases: TGTGCCATAGATAACCGGCAGGGGGAAGGTGGCTACACCTTC. This chain connects TRBV28 to TRBJ1-2; 7 bases line up with TRBD1. This CDR3 has 14 amino acids. Losses at the gene ends were 10 bases for V and 7 bases for J; bases not matched to a gene: 15. Germline values: CDR1 MDHEN, CDR2 SYDVKM.

This clonotype was seen only a few times. The chain has TRBV6-5 and TRBJ1-1; 9 bases match TRBD1. CDR1 is MNHEY and CDR2 is SVGAGI in the germline V gene. V lost 4 bases and J lost 6; bases outside the gene matches: 15. CDR3 length equals 17 residues. CDR3 residues: CASSSRRQDRGASEAFF. The CDR3 DNA sequence: TGTGCCAGCAGTTCCCGGCGTCAGGACAGGGGAGCTTCTGAAGCTTTCTTT.

The chain employs TRBV3-1 and TRBJ1-2; D ambiguous. Germline V CDR1 and CDR2: LGHDT, YNNKEL (reference sequence). The CDR3 contains 12 residues. V lost 0 bases and J 7 bases, leaving 6 bases between the germline ends. CDR3 sequence reads: CASSQDFGGYTF. The CDR3 DNA reads TGTGCCAGCAGCCAAGATTTTGGTGGCTACACCTTC.

This clonotype was detected only a few times. The rearrangement links TRBV20-1 to TRBJ2-5; TRBD2 aligns across 13 bases. The J segment lost 5 bases and the V segment lost 8 bases, leaving 8 bases of the junction unmatched. Per the germline V gene, CDR1 is DFQATT and CDR2 is SNEGSKA (reference sequence). The CDR3 spans 14 residues. The CDR3 DNA follows: TGCAGTACGAGGACTAGCGGGGGTGCGGAGACCCAGTACTTC. As protein: CSTRTSGGAETQYF.

The genes are TRBV11-2 and TRBJ2-1, with 9 bases that match TRBD2. CDR1 and CDR2 (germline): SGHAT, FQNNGV. V lost 1 base to trimming and J lost 9 bases; unmatched junction nucleotides: 10. The CDR3 spans 16 residues. CDR3 in amino acids: CASSLGGGAVTFEQFF. CDR3 nucleotides: TGTGCCAGCAGCTTAGGCGGGGGGGCGGTAACGTTTGAGCAGTTCTTC. The whole variable domain, filled in from reference TRBV11-2 and TRBJ2-1, reads EAGVAQSPRYKIIEKRQSVAFWCNPISGHATLYWYQQILGQGPKLLIQFQNNGVVDDSQLPKDRFSAERLKGVDSTLKIQPAKLEDSAVYLCASSLGGGAVTFEQFFGPGTRLTVL.

The chain is built from TRBV4-3 and TRBJ1-4; tentatively, D is TRBD1 (5 bases). The CDR3 runs 14 residues. The germline V and J ends were trimmed by 3 bases and 4 bases, with 9 bases remaining between them. Germline CDR1 is LGHNA and CDR2 is YSLEER. The CDR3 region has the DNA TGCGCCAGCAGCCAGAGGGGTTATAATGAAAAACTGTTTTTT. Translating gives CASSQRGYNEKLFF.